These 5 T cell receptor beta chains originate from one sample sequenced in a study of T cell changes during pregnancy in multiple sclerosis. Profiled with immunoSEQ multiplex PCR; TCRdb holds only in-frame clones, not every one. The table shows over 70,000 clones, with about 92% occurring only once. The sample here was peripheral blood, taken in the third trimester of pregnancy. These receptors all stem from a female donor in good health, enrolled as a control in a pregnancy study.

In this sample, this clone turned up a few times. This chain connects TRBV13 to TRBJ2-1, with D possibly being TRBD1 (5 bases). The CDR3 consists of 15 residues. The germline gives CDR1 PRHDT, CDR2 FYEKMQ (reference sequence). The V end lost 2 bases, the J end lost 7 bases, and 15 bases lay between the germline ends. CDR3 coding DNA: TGTGCCAGCAGCTTACAGTCAGGGTCAGTTAATGAGCAGTTCTTC. Amino acids: CASSLQSGSVNEQFF.

The V call is TRBV10-3, the J call TRBJ2-7, with D possibly matching TRBD2 (5 bases). The V and J ends lost 11 bases and 7 bases respectively, with 27 bases between them. The CDR3 loop spans 15 amino acids. Germline CDR1 and CDR2: ENHRY and SYGVKD. The CDR3 spells CAVTRTPSGVWEQYF. The CDR3 DNA reads as TGTGCCGTAACACGGACTCCCAGTGGGGTTTGGGAGCAGTACTTC.

The gene calls are TRBV11-2 and TRBJ2-7; TRBD1 agrees at 9 bases. V lost 5 bases, J lost 2 bases, and 10 bases stayed unmatched. Germline V gene data show CDR1 as SGHAT and CDR2 as FQNNGV. There are 16 residues in the CDR3. Here the CDR3 DNA reads TGTGCCAGCAGCCAAATCCGGGACAGGGTACCCTACGAGCAGTACTTC. Residues: CASSQIRDRVPYEQYF.

The V gene is TRBV7-9, the J gene TRBJ1-2; 7 positions agree with TRBD1. V shed 4 bases, J shed 5 bases, and the junction held 10 bases outside the gene matches. The length of the CDR3 is 15 residues. Germline CDR1 SEHNR, CDR2 FQNEAQ (reference sequence). CDR3 amino acids: CASSSSTGTAYGYTF. In DNA, the CDR3 is TGTGCCAGCAGCTCGAGCACCGGGACAGCGTATGGCTACACCTTC.

This chain joins TRBV6-5 and TRBJ2-7; 9 bases match TRBD1. This CDR3 has 15 amino acids. Germline V lookup: CDR1 MNHEY, CDR2 SVGAGI. After removal of 2 bases from V and 3 bases from J, the junction contained 5 bases not matched to a gene. CDR3 nucleotides: TGTGCCAGCAGTTACGTCCGGACAGGGGTCTACGAGCAGTACTTC. Translating gives CASSYVRTGVYEQYF.